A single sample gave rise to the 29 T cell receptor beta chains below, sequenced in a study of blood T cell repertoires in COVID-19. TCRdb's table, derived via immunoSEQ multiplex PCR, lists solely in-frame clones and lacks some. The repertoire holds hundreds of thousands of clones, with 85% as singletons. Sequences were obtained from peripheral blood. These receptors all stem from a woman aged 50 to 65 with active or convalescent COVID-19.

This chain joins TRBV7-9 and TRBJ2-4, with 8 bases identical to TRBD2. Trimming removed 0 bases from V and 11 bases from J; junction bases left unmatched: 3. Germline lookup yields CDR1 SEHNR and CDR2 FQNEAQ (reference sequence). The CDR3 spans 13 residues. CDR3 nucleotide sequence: TGTGCCAGCAGCTTAGCGGCTAGCGGGTTTCAGTACTTC. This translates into CASSLAASGFQYF.

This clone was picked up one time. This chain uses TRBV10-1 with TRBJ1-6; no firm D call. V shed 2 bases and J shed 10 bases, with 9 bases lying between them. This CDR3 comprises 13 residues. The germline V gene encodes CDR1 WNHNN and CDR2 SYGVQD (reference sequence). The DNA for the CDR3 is TGCGCCAGCAGTGAGGCCCTTGGCTCACCCCTCCACTTT. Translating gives CASSEALGSPLHF.

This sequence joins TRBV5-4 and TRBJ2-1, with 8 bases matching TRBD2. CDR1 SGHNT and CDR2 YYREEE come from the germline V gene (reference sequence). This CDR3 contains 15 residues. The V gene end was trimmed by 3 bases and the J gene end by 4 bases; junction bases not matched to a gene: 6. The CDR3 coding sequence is TGTGCCAGCAGCTCCCGGACTAGCAGTTACAATGAGCAGTTCTTC. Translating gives CASSSRTSSYNEQFF.

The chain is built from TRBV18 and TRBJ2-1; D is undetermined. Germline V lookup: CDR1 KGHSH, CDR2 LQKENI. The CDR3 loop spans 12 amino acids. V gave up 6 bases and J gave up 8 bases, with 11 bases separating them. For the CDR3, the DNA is TGTGCCAGCTCCACCAACCGGGATGAGCAGTTCTTC. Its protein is CASSTNRDEQFF.

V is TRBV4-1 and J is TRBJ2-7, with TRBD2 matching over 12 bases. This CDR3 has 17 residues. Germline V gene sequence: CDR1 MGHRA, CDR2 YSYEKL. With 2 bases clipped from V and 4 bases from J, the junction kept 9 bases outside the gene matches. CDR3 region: CASSQPTSGSFEYEQYF. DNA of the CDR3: TGCGCCAGCAGCCAACCGACTAGCGGGAGCTTCGAGTACGAGCAGTACTTC.

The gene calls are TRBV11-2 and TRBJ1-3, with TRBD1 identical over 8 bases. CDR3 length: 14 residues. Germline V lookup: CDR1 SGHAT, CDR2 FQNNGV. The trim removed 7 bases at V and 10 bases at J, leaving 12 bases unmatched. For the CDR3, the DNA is TGTGCCAGCAAGGTCCCGGACAGGGTCGGGACCATATATTTT. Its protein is CASKVPDRVGTIYF.

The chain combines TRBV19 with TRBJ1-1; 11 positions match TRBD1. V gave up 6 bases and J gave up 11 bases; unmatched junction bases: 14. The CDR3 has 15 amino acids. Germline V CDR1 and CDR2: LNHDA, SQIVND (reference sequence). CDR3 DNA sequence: TGTGCCAGTAGCTTCCCGACCGGACAGGGGGCTGTGGCTTTCTTT. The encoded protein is CASSFPTGQGAVAFF.

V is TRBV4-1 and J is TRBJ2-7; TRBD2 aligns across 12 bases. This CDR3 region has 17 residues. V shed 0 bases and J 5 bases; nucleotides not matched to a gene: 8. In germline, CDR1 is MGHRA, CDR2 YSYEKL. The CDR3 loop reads CASSQEKAGLAGHEQYF. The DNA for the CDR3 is TGCGCCAGCAGCCAAGAAAAGGCGGGACTAGCGGGCCACGAGCAGTACTTC.

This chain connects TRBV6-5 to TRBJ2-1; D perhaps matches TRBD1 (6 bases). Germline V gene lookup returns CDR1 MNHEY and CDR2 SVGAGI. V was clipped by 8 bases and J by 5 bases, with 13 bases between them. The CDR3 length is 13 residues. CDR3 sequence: CASFRGWDNEQFF. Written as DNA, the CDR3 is TGTGCCAGCTTCAGGGGATGGGACAATGAGCAGTTCTTC.

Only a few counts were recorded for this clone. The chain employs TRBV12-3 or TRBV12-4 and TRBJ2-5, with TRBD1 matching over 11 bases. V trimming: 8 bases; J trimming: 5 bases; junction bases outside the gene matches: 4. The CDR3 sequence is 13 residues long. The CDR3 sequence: CASDRDRGETQYF. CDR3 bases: TGTGCCAGCGACAGGGACAGGGGGGAGACCCAGTACTTC.

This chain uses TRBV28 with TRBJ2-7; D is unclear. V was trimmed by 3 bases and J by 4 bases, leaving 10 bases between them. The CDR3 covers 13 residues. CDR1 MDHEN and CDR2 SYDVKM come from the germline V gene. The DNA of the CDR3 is TGTGCCAGCAGTTTCTCGGTGTCATACGAGCAGTACTTC. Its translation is CASSFSVSYEQYF.

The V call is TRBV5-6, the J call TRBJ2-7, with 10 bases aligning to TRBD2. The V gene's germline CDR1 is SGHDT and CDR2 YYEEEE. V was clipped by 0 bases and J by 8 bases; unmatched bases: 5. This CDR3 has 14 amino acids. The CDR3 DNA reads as TGTGCCAGCAGCTTGGCTAGCGGGAGTAAGAAGCAGTACTTC. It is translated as CASSLASGSKKQYF.

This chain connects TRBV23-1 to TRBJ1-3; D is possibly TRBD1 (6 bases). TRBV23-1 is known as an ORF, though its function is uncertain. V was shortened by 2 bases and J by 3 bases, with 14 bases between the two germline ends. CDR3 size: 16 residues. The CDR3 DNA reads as TGCGCCAGCAGTCAACCGAATACAGGGCATGGAAACACCATATATTTT. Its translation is CASSQPNTGHGNTIYF.

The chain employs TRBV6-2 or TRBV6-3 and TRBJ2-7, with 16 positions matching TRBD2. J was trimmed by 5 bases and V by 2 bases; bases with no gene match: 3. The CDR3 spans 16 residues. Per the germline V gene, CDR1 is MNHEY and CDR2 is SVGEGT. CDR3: CASSYGTSGRAHEQYF. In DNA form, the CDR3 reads TGTGCCAGCAGTTACGGGACTAGCGGGAGGGCCCACGAGCAGTACTTC.

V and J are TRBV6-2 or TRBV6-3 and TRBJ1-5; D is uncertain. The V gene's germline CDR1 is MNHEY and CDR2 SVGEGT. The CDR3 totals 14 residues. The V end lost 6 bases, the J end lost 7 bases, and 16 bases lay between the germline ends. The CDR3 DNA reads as TGTGCCAGCAGCCCGGGGAGTTCCCTCCAGCCCCAGCATTTT. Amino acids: CASSPGSSLQPQHF.

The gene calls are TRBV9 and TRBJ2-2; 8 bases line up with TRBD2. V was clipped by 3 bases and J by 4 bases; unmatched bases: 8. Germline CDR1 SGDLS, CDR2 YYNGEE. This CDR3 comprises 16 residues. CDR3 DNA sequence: TGTGCCAGCAGCGCCGGACTAGCCGGGGGCACCGGGGAGCTGTTTTTT. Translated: CASSAGLAGGTGELFF.

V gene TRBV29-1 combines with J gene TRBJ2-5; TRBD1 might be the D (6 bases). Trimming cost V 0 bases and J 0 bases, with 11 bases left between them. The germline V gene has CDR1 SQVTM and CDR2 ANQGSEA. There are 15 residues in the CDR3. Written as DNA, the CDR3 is TGCAGCGTTGAAGATCCGAGGGGGAACCAAGAGACCCAGTACTTC. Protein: CSVEDPRGNQETQYF.

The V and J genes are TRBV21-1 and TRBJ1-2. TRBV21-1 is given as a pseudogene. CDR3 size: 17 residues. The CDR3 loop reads CASSKGGGSWANYGYTF. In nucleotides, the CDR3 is TGTGCCAGCAGCAAAGGGGGGGGCAGCTGGGCCAACTATGGCTACACCTTC.

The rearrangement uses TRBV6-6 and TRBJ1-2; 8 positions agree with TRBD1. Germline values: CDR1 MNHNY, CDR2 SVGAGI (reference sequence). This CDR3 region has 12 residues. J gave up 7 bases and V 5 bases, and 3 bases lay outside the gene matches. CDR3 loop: CASSVTGGGYTF. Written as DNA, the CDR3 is TGTGCCAGCAGTGTAACAGGGGGTGGCTACACCTTC.

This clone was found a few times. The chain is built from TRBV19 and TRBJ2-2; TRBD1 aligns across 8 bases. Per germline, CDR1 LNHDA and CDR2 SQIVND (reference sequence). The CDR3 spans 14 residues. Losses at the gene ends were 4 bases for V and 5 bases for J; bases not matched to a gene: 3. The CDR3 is CASSSRGRTGELFF. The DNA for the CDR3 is TGTGCCAGTAGTAGCAGGGGGCGTACCGGGGAGCTGTTTTTT.

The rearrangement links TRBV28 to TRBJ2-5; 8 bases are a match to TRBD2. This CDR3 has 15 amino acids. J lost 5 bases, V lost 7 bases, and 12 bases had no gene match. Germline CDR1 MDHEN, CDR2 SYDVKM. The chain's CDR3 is CASTRPGLGAETQYF. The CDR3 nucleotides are TGTGCCAGCACCAGGCCGGGACTAGGGGCCGAGACCCAGTACTTC. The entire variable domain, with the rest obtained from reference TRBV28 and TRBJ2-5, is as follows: DVKVTQSSRYLVKRTGEKVFLECVQDMDHENMFWYRQDPGLGLRLIYFSYDVKMKEKGDIPEGYSVSREKKERFSLILESASTNQTSMYLCASTRPGLGAETQYFGPGTRLLVL.

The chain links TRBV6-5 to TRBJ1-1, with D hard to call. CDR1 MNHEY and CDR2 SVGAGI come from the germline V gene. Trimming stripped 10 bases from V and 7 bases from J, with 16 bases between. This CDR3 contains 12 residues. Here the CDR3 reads CATSDLRFEAFF. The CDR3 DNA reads TGTGCCACTTCGGATCTCAGGTTTGAAGCTTTCTTT.

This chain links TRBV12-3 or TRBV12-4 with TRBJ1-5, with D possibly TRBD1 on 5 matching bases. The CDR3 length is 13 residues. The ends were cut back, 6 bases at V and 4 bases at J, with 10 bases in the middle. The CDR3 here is CASRGGGNQPQHF. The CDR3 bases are TGTGCCAGCAGGGGCGGGGGTAATCAGCCCCAGCATTTT.

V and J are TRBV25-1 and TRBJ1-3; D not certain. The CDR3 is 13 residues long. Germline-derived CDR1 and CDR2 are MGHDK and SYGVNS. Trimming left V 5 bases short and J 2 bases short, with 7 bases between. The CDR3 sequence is CASSTFPGNTIYF. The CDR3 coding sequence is TGTGCCAGCAGTACTTTTCCTGGAAACACCATATATTTT.

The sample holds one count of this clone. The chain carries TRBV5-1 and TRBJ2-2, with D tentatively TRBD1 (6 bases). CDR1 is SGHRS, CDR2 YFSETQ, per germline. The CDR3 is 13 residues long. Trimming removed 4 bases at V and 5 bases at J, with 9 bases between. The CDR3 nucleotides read TGCGCCAGCAGCAGGACAGAGACCGGGGAGCTGTTTTTT. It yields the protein CASSRTETGELFF.

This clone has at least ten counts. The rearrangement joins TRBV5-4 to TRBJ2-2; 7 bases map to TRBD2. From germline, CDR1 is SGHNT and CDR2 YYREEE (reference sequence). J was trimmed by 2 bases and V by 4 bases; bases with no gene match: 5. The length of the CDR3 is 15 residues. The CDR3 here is CASSPGLQNTGELFF. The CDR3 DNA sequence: TGTGCCAGCAGCCCGGGACTACAAAACACCGGGGAGCTGTTTTTT.

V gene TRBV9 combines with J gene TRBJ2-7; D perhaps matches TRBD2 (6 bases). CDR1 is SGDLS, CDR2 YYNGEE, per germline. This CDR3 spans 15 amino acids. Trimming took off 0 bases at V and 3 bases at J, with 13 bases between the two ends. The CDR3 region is CASSVAGTGNYEQYF. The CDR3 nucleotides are TGTGCCAGCAGCGTAGCAGGGACTGGAAACTACGAGCAGTACTTC.

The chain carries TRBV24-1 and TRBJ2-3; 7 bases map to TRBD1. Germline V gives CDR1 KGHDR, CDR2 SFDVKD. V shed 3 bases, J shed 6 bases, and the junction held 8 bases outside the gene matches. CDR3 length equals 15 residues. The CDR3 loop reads CATSDRDQGVDTQYF. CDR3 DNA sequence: TGTGCCACCAGTGATAGAGACCAGGGGGTTGATACGCAGTATTTT.

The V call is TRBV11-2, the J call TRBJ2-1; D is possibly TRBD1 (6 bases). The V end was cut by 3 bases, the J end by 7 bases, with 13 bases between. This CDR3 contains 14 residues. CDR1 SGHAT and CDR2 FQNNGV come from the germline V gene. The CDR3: CASSLYRVGNEQFF. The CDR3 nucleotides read TGTGCCAGCAGCTTGTACAGGGTAGGAAATGAGCAGTTCTTC.